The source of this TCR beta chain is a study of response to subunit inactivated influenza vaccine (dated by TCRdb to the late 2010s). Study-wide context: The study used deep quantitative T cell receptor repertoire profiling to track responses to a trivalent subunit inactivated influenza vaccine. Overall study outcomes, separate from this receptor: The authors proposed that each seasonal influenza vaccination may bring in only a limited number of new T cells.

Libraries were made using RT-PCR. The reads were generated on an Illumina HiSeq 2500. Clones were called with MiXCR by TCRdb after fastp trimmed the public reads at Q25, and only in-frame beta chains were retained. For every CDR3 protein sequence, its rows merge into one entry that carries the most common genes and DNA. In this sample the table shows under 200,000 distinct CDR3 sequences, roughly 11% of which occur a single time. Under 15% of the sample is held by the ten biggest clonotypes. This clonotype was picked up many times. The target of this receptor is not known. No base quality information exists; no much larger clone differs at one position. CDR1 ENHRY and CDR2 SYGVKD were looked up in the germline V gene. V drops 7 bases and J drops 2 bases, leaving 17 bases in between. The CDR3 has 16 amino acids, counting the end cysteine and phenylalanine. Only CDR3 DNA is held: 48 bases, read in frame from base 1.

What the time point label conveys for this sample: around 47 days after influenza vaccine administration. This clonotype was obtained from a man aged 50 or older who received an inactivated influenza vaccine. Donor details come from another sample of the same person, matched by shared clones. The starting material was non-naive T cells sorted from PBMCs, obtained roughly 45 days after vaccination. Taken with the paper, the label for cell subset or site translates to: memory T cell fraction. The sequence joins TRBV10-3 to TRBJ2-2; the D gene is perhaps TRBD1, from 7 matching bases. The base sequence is TGTGCCATCAAGGATAATCAGGGGGGAAACACCGGGGAGCTGTTTTTT. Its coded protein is CAIKDNQGGNTGELFF.